The 17 T cell receptor beta chains listed next were all sequenced from one sample in a study of CD8 T cells in ankylosing spondylitis. TCRdb independently ran MiXCR on the 5' RACE reads; one entry per CDR3 protein. In the table there are around 100,000 distinct CDR3 sequences, less than 25% of which are singletons. Sequencing used synovial fluid, either unsorted or a sorted T cell fraction (not recorded which). All receptors derive from a male donor with ankylosing spondylitis.

This chain uses TRBV20-1 with TRBJ1-1; 7 bases line up with TRBD1. Germline-derived CDR1 and CDR2 are DFQATT and SNEGSKA (reference sequence). The CDR3 sequence is 13 residues long. The junction had 5 bases not matched to a gene; V was cut back by 7 bases and J by 0 bases. CDR3 DNA sequence: TGCAGTGGGCCGGGACAGATGAACACTGAAGCTTTCTTT. Amino acids: CSGPGQMNTEAFF.

This clonotype came up a few times. The chain links TRBV5-1 to TRBJ1-2; TRBD1 might be the D (6 bases). Trimming took 4 bases from V and 4 from J, leaving 17 bases between them. The CDR3 runs 15 residues. Germline assignment: CDR1 SGHRS and CDR2 YFSETQ. The CDR3 is CASSTTQGAGYGYTF. The CDR3, as DNA: TGCGCCAGCAGCACAACACAGGGAGCGGGCTATGGCTACACCTTC.

This chain joins TRBV29-1 and TRBJ2-7; 10 bases fit TRBD2. Germline trimming cut 4 bases from V and 1 base from J; bases unmatched to any gene: 4. The CDR3 contains 14 residues. Germline CDR1 reads SQVTM; CDR2 reads ANQGSEA. The CDR3 DNA follows: TGCAGCGTTGTTGCTAGCGGGAGATCCTACGAGCAGTACGTC. As protein: CSVVASGRSYEQYV.

This clonotype was recorded at least ten times. The chain combines TRBV29-1 with TRBJ2-1, with TRBD1 matching 11 bases. J gave up 6 bases and V 3 bases, and 1 base lay outside the gene matches. CDR1 and CDR2 (germline): SQVTM, ANQGSEA. The CDR3 totals 13 residues. The CDR3 is CSVDGTGGNEQFF. The CDR3 nucleotides are TGCAGCGTTGATGGGACAGGGGGCAATGAGCAGTTCTTC.

The chain couples TRBV6-1 to TRBJ2-2, with 9 bases fitting TRBD2. V dropped 3 bases and J dropped 5; count of bases not matched to a gene: 7. CDR1 MNHNS and CDR2 SASEGT come from the germline V gene. This CDR3 is 16 amino acids long. This chain's CDR3 is CASSDIAGAWTGELFF. The DNA for the CDR3 is TGTGCCAGCAGTGACATAGCGGGAGCGTGGACCGGGGAGCTGTTTTTT.

V usage is TRBV12-3 or TRBV12-4 and J usage is TRBJ1-5, with TRBD1 identical over 8 bases. J lost 3 bases, V lost 3 bases, and 4 bases had no gene match. This CDR3 contains 15 residues. This chain's CDR3 is CASSFYRGNNQPQHF. The CDR3 nucleotides read TGTGCCAGCAGTTTCTACAGGGGGAACAATCAGCCCCAGCATTTT.

The genes are TRBV2 and TRBJ2-5; D is unclear. The V end was cut by 7 bases, the J end by 5 bases, with 14 bases between. Per germline, CDR1 SNHLY and CDR2 FYNNEI. This CDR3 region has 13 residues. This chain's CDR3 is CASTSRRRETQYF. In nucleotides, the CDR3 is TGTGCCAGCACTTCGCGTAGACGGGAGACCCAGTACTTC.

This clonotype turned up a few times. The chain couples TRBV11-3 to TRBJ2-3; D is ambiguous. Trimming pared 0 bases from V and 5 bases from J, leaving 6 bases between. The CDR3 sequence is 13 residues long. Germline values: CDR1 SGHNT, CDR2 YENEEA. The chain's CDR3 is CASSLEPEDTQYF. DNA of the CDR3: TGTGCCAGCAGCTTAGAACCGGAAGATACGCAGTATTTT.

This clonotype was observed a few times. The genes are TRBV7-6 and TRBJ2-3; D unclear. Germline values: CDR1 SGHVS, CDR2 FNYEAQ. This CDR3 has 14 residues. Trimming removed 1 base at V and 2 bases at J, with 7 bases between. The CDR3 nucleotides are TGTGCCAGCAGCTTAGGTGGGCACACAGATACGCAGTATTTT. Its protein product is CASSLGGHTDTQYF.

The CDR3 DNA is TGTGCCAGCAGCCAAAGGGCCGGGGAGCTGTTTTTT. This sequence encodes CASSQRAGELFF. This sequence joins TRBV3-1 and TRBJ2-2; D is uncertain. This CDR3 has 12 residues. Germline-derived CDR1 and CDR2 are LGHDT and YNNKEL (reference sequence). V lost 2 bases and J 6 bases, leaving 4 bases between the germline ends.

The V and J genes are TRBV3-1 and TRBJ2-7; no clear D. Germline lookup yields CDR1 LGHDT and CDR2 YNNKEL (reference sequence). This CDR3 is built from 15 residues. V lost 0 bases to trimming and J lost 2 bases, with 11 bases between them. The CDR3 nucleotides read TGTGCCAGCAGCCAAGATCGGCAGTTAGCCTACGAGCAGTACTTC. It is translated as CASSQDRQLAYEQYF.

The chain uses TRBV15 and TRBJ1-5; D ambiguous. CDR3 length: 13 residues. Germline CDR1 reads LNHNV; CDR2 reads YYDKDF (reference sequence). The V and J ends lost 5 bases and 4 bases respectively, with 9 bases between them. In DNA form, the CDR3 reads TGTGCCACCAGCGGGGAAGGGAATCAGCCCCAGCATTTT. Its protein product is CATSGEGNQPQHF.

The CDR3 here is CSARDLPGLAGGHTGELFF. For the CDR3, the DNA is TGCAGTGCTAGAGATCTTCCGGGACTAGCGGGAGGGCACACCGGGGAGCTGTTTTTT. The V gene is TRBV20-1, the J gene TRBJ2-2; 16 nucleotides agree with TRBD2. This CDR3 is 19 amino acids long. The trim removed 0 bases at V and 3 bases at J, leaving 7 bases unmatched. Germline CDR1 DFQATT, CDR2 SNEGSKA (reference sequence).

This clonotype appeared a single time. The chain links TRBV6-2 or TRBV6-3 to TRBJ2-5, with D tentatively TRBD1 (5 bases). The CDR3 has 16 residues. V was clipped by 2 bases and J by 1 base, with 14 bases between them. The V gene's germline CDR1 is MNHEY and CDR2 SVGEGT. The CDR3, as DNA: TGTGCCAGCAGTTACGGGGCTGGGGTTAGCCAAGAGACCCAGTACTTC. Its translation: CASSYGAGVSQETQYF.

The chain uses TRBV6-2 or TRBV6-3 and TRBJ2-7; D is uncertain. V dropped 6 bases and J dropped 0 bases, with 6 bases sitting between them. Germline V lookup: CDR1 MNHEY, CDR2 SVGEGT. This CDR3 has 12 amino acids. CDR3 sequence (DNA): TGTGCCAGCAGCCACAGCTCCTACGAGCAGTACTTC. This gives the protein CASSHSSYEQYF.

This clonotype has only one observation. The rearrangement joins TRBV7-6 to TRBJ2-1; D possibly uses TRBD1 or TRBD2 (5 bases each). Germline lookup yields CDR1 SGHVS and CDR2 FNYEAQ. Trimming removed 0 bases at V and 3 bases at J, with 12 bases between. The CDR3 is 16 residues long. CDR3 sequence: CASSLAEGEYYNEQFF. The CDR3 region has the DNA TGTGCCAGCAGCTTAGCAGAAGGGGAGTACTACAATGAGCAGTTCTTC.

The CDR3 sequence: CASSLGLWTGPNTGELFF. The CDR3 DNA is TGTGCCAGCAGCTTAGGTCTCTGGACAGGGCCGAACACCGGGGAGCTGTTTTTT. The chain has TRBV11-1 and TRBJ2-2; TRBD1 matches at 8 bases. Germline V CDR1 and CDR2: SGHAT, FQDESV (reference sequence). The J segment lost 0 bases and the V segment lost 1 base, leaving 7 bases of the junction unmatched. The CDR3 is 18 residues long.